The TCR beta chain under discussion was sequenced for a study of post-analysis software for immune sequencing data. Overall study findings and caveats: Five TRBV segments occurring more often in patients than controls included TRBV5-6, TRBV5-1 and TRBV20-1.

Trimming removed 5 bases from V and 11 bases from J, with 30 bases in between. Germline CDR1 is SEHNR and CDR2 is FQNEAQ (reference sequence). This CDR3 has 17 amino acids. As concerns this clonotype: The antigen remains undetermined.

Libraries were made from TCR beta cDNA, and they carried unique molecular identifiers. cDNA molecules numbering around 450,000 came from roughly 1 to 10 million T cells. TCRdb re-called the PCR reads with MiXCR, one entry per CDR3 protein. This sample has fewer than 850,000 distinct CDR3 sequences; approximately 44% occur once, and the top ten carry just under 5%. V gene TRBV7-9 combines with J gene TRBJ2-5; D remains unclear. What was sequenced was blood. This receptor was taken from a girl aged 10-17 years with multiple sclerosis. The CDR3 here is CASSPTPIAPDMHEQYF. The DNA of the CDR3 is TGTGCCAGCAGCCCCACACCTATAGCTCCTGACATGCATGAGCAGTACTTC. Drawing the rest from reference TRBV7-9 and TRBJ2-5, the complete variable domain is DTGVSQNPRHKITKRGQNVTFRCDPISEHNRLYWYRQTLGQGPEFLTYFQNEAQLEKSRLLSDRFSAERPKGSFSTLEIQRTEQGDSAMYLCASSPTPIAPDMHEQYFGPGTRLLVL.